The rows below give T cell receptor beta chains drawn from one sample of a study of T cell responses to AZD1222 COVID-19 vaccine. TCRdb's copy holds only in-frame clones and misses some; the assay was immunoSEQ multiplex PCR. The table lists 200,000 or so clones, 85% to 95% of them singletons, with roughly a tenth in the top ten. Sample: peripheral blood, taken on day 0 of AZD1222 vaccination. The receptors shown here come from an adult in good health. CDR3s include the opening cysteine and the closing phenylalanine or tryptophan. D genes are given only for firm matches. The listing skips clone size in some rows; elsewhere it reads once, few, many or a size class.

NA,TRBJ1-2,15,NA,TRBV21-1,TGTGCCAGCAGCAAACGGACCGTCCCTAACTATGGCTACACCTTC,CASSKRTVPNYGYTF
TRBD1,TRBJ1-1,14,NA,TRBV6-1,TGTGCCAGCAGTGACGACAGGGTAAGGACTGAAGCTTTCTTT,CASSDDRVRTEAFF
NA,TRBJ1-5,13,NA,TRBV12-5,TGTGCTAGTGGTTTTGGCCCTGGCAAGCCCCAGCATTTT,CASGFGPGKPQHF
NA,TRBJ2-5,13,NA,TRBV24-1,TGTGCCACCAGTGATAGGGCTCGGGAGACCCAGTACTTC,CATSDRARETQYF
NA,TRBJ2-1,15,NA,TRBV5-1,TGCGCCAGCAGCTTGGTAGGGTACTCCTACAATGAGCAGTTCTTC,CASSLVGYSYNEQFF
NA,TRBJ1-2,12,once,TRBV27,TGTGCCAGCAGGACTGGGGCGGTTGGCTACACCTTC,CASRTGAVGYTF
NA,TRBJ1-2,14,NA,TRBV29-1,TGCAGCGTTCTTATGGACAGTTTTAACTATGGCTACACCTTC,CSVLMDSFNYGYTF
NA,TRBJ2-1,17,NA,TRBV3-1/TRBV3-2,TGTGCCAGCAGCCAAGATCCGGTAGGGTCGTCCTACAATGAGCAGTTCTTC,CASSQDPVGSSYNEQFF
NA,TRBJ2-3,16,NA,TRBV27,TGTGCCAGCAGTCCCCTGCGCCGGGGGATCACAGATACGCAGTATTTT,CASSPLRRGITDTQYF
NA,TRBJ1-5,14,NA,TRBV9,TGTGCCAGCAGCGTAGGGAGGGGGAATCAGCCCCAGCATTTT,CASSVGRGNQPQHF
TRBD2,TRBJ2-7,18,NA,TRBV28,TGTGCCAGCAGTCCCGGGGTGGGGCGGGAGTTGTGGGCCTACGAGCAGTACTTC,CASSPGVGRELWAYEQYF
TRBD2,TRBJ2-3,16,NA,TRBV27,TGTGCCAGCAGTTTTGTCAGCGGGAGAAACACAGATACGCAGTATTTT,CASSFVSGRNTDTQYF
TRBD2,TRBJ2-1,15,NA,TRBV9,TGTGCCAGCAGCGTAGGGACTAGGCGGAACGTTGAGCAGTTCTTC,CASSVGTRRNVEQFF
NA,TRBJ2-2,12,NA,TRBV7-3,TGTGCCAGCAGCGGATGGACCGGGGAGCTGTTTTTT,CASSGWTGELFF
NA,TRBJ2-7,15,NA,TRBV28,TGTGCCAGCAGTTTAACGGGGCAGGGTTTCGGCGAGCAGTACTTC,CASSLTGQGFGEQYF
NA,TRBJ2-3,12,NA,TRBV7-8,TGTGCCAGCAGCTTAATCACAGATACGCAGTATTTT,CASSLITDTQYF
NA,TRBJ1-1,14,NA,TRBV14,TGTGCCAGCAGCCCGAGAGGGGGTTTGTCTGAAGCTTTCTTT,CASSPRGGLSEAFF
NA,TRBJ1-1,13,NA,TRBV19,TGTGCCAGTAACGGGGTAAGGACAGCGAAAGCTTTCTTT,CASNGVRTAKAFF
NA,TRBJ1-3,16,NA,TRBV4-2,TGTGCCAGCAGCCAAGGGGGAGTACGCTCTGGAAACACCATATATTTT,CASSQGGVRSGNTIYF
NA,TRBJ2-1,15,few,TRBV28,TGTGCCAGCAGTCCCGGGACGATCTCCTACAATGAGCAGTTCTTC,CASSPGTISYNEQFF
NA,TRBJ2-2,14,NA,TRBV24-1,TGTGCCACTCGCTCCGGGGCGGCCACCGGGGAGCTGTTTTTT,CATRSGAATGELFF
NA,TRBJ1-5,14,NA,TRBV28,TGTGCCAGCGCGTGGGGAGTTCGGAACCTGCCCCAGCATTTT,CASAWGVRNLPQHF
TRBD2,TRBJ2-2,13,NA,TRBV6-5,TGTGCCATCGGACTAGCGAGCACCGGGGAGCTGTTTTTT,CAIGLASTGELFF
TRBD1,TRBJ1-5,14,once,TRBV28,TGTGCCAGCAGTTTCTTAGGAGTAGGGACAGCCCGGCATTTT,CASSFLGVGTARHF
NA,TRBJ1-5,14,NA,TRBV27,TGTGCCAGCAGTCGGACCTATAGCAATCAGCCCCAGCATTTT,CASSRTYSNQPQHF
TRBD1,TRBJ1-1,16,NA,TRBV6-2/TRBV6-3,TGTGCCAGCAGTTCTGAAGGGGGCGTAGTGTACACTGAAGCTTTCTTT,CASSSEGGVVYTEAFF
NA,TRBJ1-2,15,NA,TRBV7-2,TGTGCCAGCAGCAACCGGGACCGGGAGGTGGCTGGCTACACCTTC,CASSNRDREVAGYTF
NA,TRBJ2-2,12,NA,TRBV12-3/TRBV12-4,TGTGCGGGGGGAAAGAACACCGGGGAGCTGTTTTTT,CAGGKNTGELFF
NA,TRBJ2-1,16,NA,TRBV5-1,TGCGCCAGCAGCTTGGCCTCGGGGACAATATACAATGAGCAGTTCTTC,CASSLASGTIYNEQFF